Included here is one TCR beta chain sequence, with context. This table comes from immunoSEQ multiplex PCR, and its TCRdb copy is limited to in-frame clones, with some not included. The sample has 150,000 or so clones, roughly 89% seen once. Germline CDR1 reads SEHNR; CDR2 reads FQNEAQ (reference sequence). This CDR3 spans 14 amino acids. The V and J ends lost 2 bases and 4 bases, in that order; junction bases with no gene match: 3. This record belongs to a study of blood T cell repertoires in COVID-19. Enrollees, about 18 to 90 years old, lived in 24 US areas. The genes are TRBV7-9 and TRBJ1-1, with 8 bases lining up with TRBD1. Sequencing was done on a sample of PBMCs or T cells enriched from blood (not recorded which). The sequence came from a woman between 50 and 59 years old who had been exposed to COVID-19. Here the CDR3 DNA reads TGTGCCAGCAGCTTATCCGGACAGGGCACTGAAGCTTTCTTT. Its translation is CASSLSGQGTEAFF.